The present entry profiles one T cell receptor beta chain with its context. Germline CDR1 is SNHLY and CDR2 is FYNNEI. With 6 bases removed from V and 7 bases from J, the gap between germline ends came to 13 bases. This CDR3 contains 13 residues. This sample stems from a study of blood T cell repertoires in COVID-19. Whole-study context: Spain, Italy and the United States supplied samples that represented acute and convalescent COVID-19.

Sequencing used immunoSEQ multiplex PCR; TCRdb keeps in-frame clones, though not all of them. This sample has tens of thousands of clones, with around 67% found just once. What was sequenced was peripheral blood. The rearrangement links TRBV2 to TRBJ1-5; the D gene is possibly TRBD1 (6 bases). This TCR was sampled from a human donor with acute or convalescent COVID-19. The donor label of this sample is uncertain. CDR3 sequence reads: CASSQDSDQPQHF. The CDR3 coding sequence is TGTGCCAGCAGCCAGGACAGTGACCAGCCCCAGCATTTT.